The 32 T cell receptor beta chains listed next were all sequenced from one sample in a study of cytomegalovirus exposure and HLA in healthy donors. PCR amplification relied on 60 Vbeta primers (plus 13 Jbeta primers). Profiled with immunoSEQ multiplex PCR; TCRdb holds only in-frame clones, not every one. The sample lists 110,000 or so clones; over 70% were seen once. Sequencing used PBMCs. The receptors shown here come from a man aged 30 to 45 in good health and CMV-seronegative.

The V gene is TRBV10-3, the J gene TRBJ1-6; the match to TRBD1 covers 7 bases. The CDR3 consists of 14 residues. CDR1 ENHRY and CDR2 SYGVKD come from the germline V gene. V lost 6 bases and J lost 5; bases outside the gene matches: 4. CDR3 region: CAISPGTDNSPLHF. CDR3 coding DNA: TGTGCCATCAGCCCCGGGACAGATAATTCACCCCTCCACTTT.

This rearrangement joins TRBV5-6 to TRBJ1-6; D might be TRBD1 (5 bases). Germline loops: CDR1 SGHDT, CDR2 YYEEEE. The V end lost 6 bases, the J end lost 0 bases, and 16 bases lay between the germline ends. This CDR3 has 17 amino acids. CDR3 bases: TGTGCCAGCACCACAACTGGGGGGAGCTCCTATAATTCACCCCTCCACTTT. It is translated as CASTTTGGSSYNSPLHF.

V gene TRBV9 combines with J gene TRBJ2-7, with 9 nucleotides matching TRBD2. Germline V gives CDR1 SGDLS, CDR2 YYNGEE. The CDR3 has 14 amino acids. J gave up 5 bases and V 3 bases, and 6 bases lay outside the gene matches. Here the CDR3 reads CASSAGTSFDEQYF. In nucleotides, the CDR3 is TGTGCCAGCAGCGCCGGGACTAGCTTTGACGAGCAGTACTTC.

The genes are TRBV2 and TRBJ2-1, with a tentative D call TRBD1 (6 bases). Germline-derived CDR1 and CDR2 are SNHLY and FYNNEI. The CDR3 loop spans 14 amino acids. With 5 bases removed from V and 4 bases from J, the gap between germline ends came to 12 bases. The CDR3 loop is CASSRQDAYNEQFF. In nucleotides, the CDR3 is TGTGCCAGCAGTCGACAGGACGCTTACAATGAGCAGTTCTTC.

This chain uses TRBV5-1 with TRBJ1-4, with TRBD1 matching over 11 bases. CDR3 length: 15 amino acids. V lost 2 bases and J lost 7; bases outside the gene matches: 4. Germline lookup yields CDR1 SGHRS and CDR2 YFSETQ. The CDR3 DNA sequence: TGCGCCAGCAGCTTACCGGGACAGGGGGGTGAAAAACTGTTTTTT. This translates into CASSLPGQGGEKLFF.

The V call is TRBV10-3, the J call TRBJ1-2; the D gene is possibly TRBD1 (6 bases). The CDR3 is 14 amino acids. The germline V gene encodes CDR1 ENHRY and CDR2 SYGVKD. Deletions cut 5 bases from V and 4 bases from J, with 14 bases between. The CDR3 DNA is TGTGCCATCAGTTCCGTCGGGGGGCCCTATGGCTACACCTTC. The encoded protein is CAISSVGGPYGYTF.

This chain joins TRBV5-1 and TRBJ2-5; 9 bases align to TRBD2. The DNA end is more similar to TRBJ2-7, so the J call may be wrong. The CDR3 loop spans 15 amino acids. Germline values: CDR1 SGHRS, CDR2 YFSETQ. CDR3 DNA sequence: TGCGCCAGCAGCTTGGTTAGCGGGAGCTCCTACGAGCAGTACTTC. As protein: CASSLVSGSSYEQYF.

The chain recombines TRBV19 with TRBJ2-1; the match to TRBD2 covers 15 bases. Per germline, CDR1 LNHDA and CDR2 SQIVND (reference sequence). The CDR3 is 17 residues long. V was pared by 3 bases and J by 5 bases, with 5 bases of the junction left unmatched. The CDR3 DNA sequence: TGTGCCAGTAGTATGTCCGGACTAGCGGGAGGGAACAATGAGCAGTTCTTC. Translating it yields CASSMSGLAGGNNEQFF.

V and J are TRBV7-2 and TRBJ1-2, with 9 bases lining up with TRBD1. Unmatched junction bases numbered 5, after V lost 5 bases and J lost 4 bases. Germline V lookup: CDR1 SGHTA, CDR2 FQGNSA. This CDR3 comprises 14 residues. CDR3 in DNA: TGTGCCAGCAGCCCAGGGACAGGGATCTATGGCTACACCTTC. Protein sequence: CASSPGTGIYGYTF.

This clone was counted a few times. This chain connects TRBV6-6 to TRBJ2-7, with D perhaps matching TRBD2 (6 bases). The CDR3 runs to 13 residues. Germline CDR1 reads MNHNY; CDR2 reads SVGAGI (reference sequence). Trimming took off 2 bases at V and 4 bases at J, with 9 bases between the two ends. DNA for the CDR3: TGTGCCAGCAGTTACCCGGGACTTTACGAGCAGTACTTC. Amino acids: CASSYPGLYEQYF.

The chain is built from TRBV6-6 and TRBJ2-7; the match to TRBD2 covers 9 bases. V shed 6 bases, J shed 3 bases, and the junction held 12 bases outside the gene matches. CDR1 is MNHNY and CDR2 is SVGAGI in the germline V gene (reference sequence). The CDR3 covers 16 residues. As DNA, the CDR3 is TGTGCCAGCAGCCATCCACCGTGGACTAGCGACTACGAGCAGTACTTC. Protein product: CASSHPPWTSDYEQYF.

The rearrangement joins TRBV6-1 to TRBJ1-1; TRBD1 is a possible D gene (6 bases). Per germline, CDR1 MNHNS and CDR2 SASEGT. V was shortened by 8 bases and J by 4 bases, with 8 bases between the two germline ends. The CDR3 is made up of 11 amino acids. Written as DNA, the CDR3 is TGTGCCAGCCAGGGGAGCACTGAAGCTTTCTTT. Its translation is CASQGSTEAFF.

The chain links TRBV7-3 to TRBJ2-5, with TRBD1 matching 7 bases. This CDR3 is built from 15 residues. V gave up 2 bases and J gave up 0 bases; unmatched junction bases: 3. The germline gives CDR1 SGHTA, CDR2 FQGTGA. DNA of the CDR3: TGTGCCAGCAGCTTAGATGGGACAGACCAAGAGACCCAGTACTTC. This codes for CASSLDGTDQETQYF.

The chain uses TRBV6-6 and TRBJ2-5, with 7 positions matching TRBD2. Looked up from germline, CDR1 is MNHNY and CDR2 is SVGAGI (reference sequence). The CDR3 covers 14 residues. Trimming at V came to 2 bases and at J to 4 bases, leaving 4 bases not matched to a gene. DNA for the CDR3: TGTGCCAGCAGTTACGGAGGGAGGGTAGAGACCCAGTACTTC. Translation gives CASSYGGRVETQYF.

J is TRBJ1-1 and V is TRBV6-1, with D possibly being TRBD1 (6 bases). The length of the CDR3 is 15 residues. Deletions cut 7 bases from V and 0 bases from J, with 15 bases between. The germline V gene encodes CDR1 MNHNS and CDR2 SASEGT. The CDR3 sequence is CASTPRTALNTEAFF. The DNA for the CDR3 is TGTGCCAGCACTCCCAGGACAGCCTTGAACACTGAAGCTTTCTTT.

The chain employs TRBV2 and TRBJ1-1; 8 nucleotides match TRBD1. Trimming at V came to 5 bases and at J to 5 bases, leaving 10 bases not matched to a gene. Germline values: CDR1 SNHLY, CDR2 FYNNEI. The CDR3 extends over 15 amino acids. CDR3 bases: TGTGCCAGCAGTCCCCGCGTTACAGGGGGGACTGAAGCTTTCTTT. It codes for CASSPRVTGGTEAFF.

The V call is TRBV27, the J call TRBJ1-3, with 9 bases identical to TRBD1. With V trimmed by 6 bases and J by 0 bases, 0 bases remained unmatched. CDR3 length equals 14 residues. CDR1 is MNHEY, CDR2 SMNVEV, per germline (reference sequence). CDR3 sequence (DNA): TGTGCCAGCAGGACAGGGGGCTCTGGAAACACCATATATTTT. Encoded protein: CASRTGGSGNTIYF.

A few counts support this clone. The rearrangement uses TRBV5-6 and TRBJ1-1, with TRBD1 matching 7 bases. The V gene's germline CDR1 is SGHDT and CDR2 YYEEEE. The CDR3 is 14 residues long. Trimming took 4 bases from V and 2 from J; bases not matched to a gene: 5. In nucleotides, the CDR3 is TGTGCCAGCAGCATGGACAGGTTTAACACTGAAGCTTTCTTT. Residues: CASSMDRFNTEAFF.

The rearrangement uses TRBV18 and TRBJ1-4, with D possibly being TRBD1 (5 bases). The CDR3 loop spans 13 amino acids. The V gene's germline CDR1 is KGHSH and CDR2 LQKENI. V was cut by 4 bases and J by 2 bases, with 5 bases left in between. CDR3 protein: CASSQGTNEKLFF. CDR3 sequence (DNA): TGTGCCAGCTCACAGGGGACTAATGAAAAACTGTTTTTT. Supplemented by reference TRBV18 and TRBJ1-4, the full variable domain reads NAGVMQNPRHLVRRRGQEARLRCSPMKGHSHVYWYRQLPEEGLKFMVYLQKENIIDESGMPKERFSAEFPKEGPSILRIQQVVRGDSAAYFCASSQGTNEKLFFGSGTQLSVL.

V usage is TRBV2 and J usage is TRBJ2-1, with TRBD2 matching over 7 bases. This CDR3 contains 13 residues. The V segment lost 10 bases and the J segment 5 bases; nucleotides outside the gene matches: 8. In germline, CDR1 is SNHLY, CDR2 FYNNEI. The chain's CDR3 is CANGGIVNNEQFF. The CDR3 DNA sequence: TGTGCCAACGGGGGGATCGTAAACAATGAGCAGTTCTTC.

DNA of the CDR3: TGTGCCTGGGACAGCCAAGAGACCCAGTACTTC. Translated: CAWDSQETQYF. This chain links TRBV30 with TRBJ2-5; D possibly corresponds to TRBD1 (5 bases). The V gene lost 5 bases and the J gene lost 1 base, with 5 bases spanning the gap. This CDR3 spans 11 amino acids. Germline V gene lookup returns CDR1 GTSNPN and CDR2 SVGIG (reference sequence).

The chain uses TRBV9 and TRBJ2-5; D might be TRBD2 (6 bases). The CDR3 length is 15 residues. The V gene's germline CDR1 is SGDLS and CDR2 YYNGEE. Trimming pared 4 bases from V and 5 bases from J, leaving 18 bases between. CDR3 sequence reads: CASSPGGLVSETQYF. The CDR3 coding sequence is TGTGCCAGCAGCCCCGGGGGTCTAGTAAGTGAGACCCAGTACTTC.

The genes are TRBV2 and TRBJ1-1; D might be TRBD1 (6 bases). The CDR3 contains 16 residues. Germline loops: CDR1 SNHLY, CDR2 FYNNEI. V gave up 2 bases and J gave up 4 bases, with 17 bases separating them. DNA of the CDR3: TGTGCCAGCAGTGAAATCGTATCGGGGGGCGGCACTGAAGCTTTCTTT. Protein: CASSEIVSGGGTEAFF.

This sequence joins TRBV30 and TRBJ1-2; 10 nucleotides align to TRBD1. Losses at the gene ends were 7 bases for V and 4 bases for J; bases not matched to a gene: 6. The CDR3 is 13 residues long. CDR1 and CDR2 (germline): GTSNPN, SVGIG (reference sequence). The CDR3 region is CALRDRGSYGYTF. The CDR3 coding sequence is TGTGCCTTACGGGACAGGGGCTCCTATGGCTACACCTTC.

The sample holds a few counts of this clone. The V gene is TRBV7-2, the J gene TRBJ1-3, with a weak D call TRBD1 (6 bases). The germline gives CDR1 SGHTA, CDR2 FQGNSA. Trimming pared 1 base from V and 8 bases from J, leaving 15 bases between. This CDR3 is built from 15 residues. CDR3 region: CASSLVGGSGHTIYF. As DNA, the CDR3 is TGTGCCAGCAGCTTAGTAGGGGGATCGGGGCACACCATATATTTT.

The V gene is TRBV6-5, the J gene TRBJ1-3, with D possibly matching TRBD1 (5 bases). The V gene lost 7 bases and the J gene lost 0 bases, with 13 bases spanning the gap. The germline V gene encodes CDR1 MNHEY and CDR2 SVGAGI. CDR3 length: 15 residues. DNA of the CDR3: TGTGCCAGCAAGGGCGCTAGGGGCTCTGGAAACACCATATATTTT. Translating it yields CASKGARGSGNTIYF.

The J gene is TRBJ2-3, the V gene TRBV6-5; tentatively, D is TRBD2 (5 bases). V lost 2 bases, J lost 8 bases, and 17 bases lay in between. CDR3 length equals 15 residues. Germline lookup yields CDR1 MNHEY and CDR2 SVGAGI. The CDR3 protein is CASSYGLGNKGTQYF. The CDR3 coding sequence is TGTGCCAGCAGTTACGGACTGGGGAATAAGGGTACGCAGTATTTT.

V gene TRBV6-5 combines with J gene TRBJ1-1, with TRBD1 matching over 8 bases. Trimming cost V 1 base and J 3 bases; bases outside gene matches: 1. The germline CDR1 and CDR2 sequences are MNHEY and SVGAGI. This CDR3 contains 14 residues. The DNA of the CDR3 is TGTGCCAGCAGTTACTGGGGACAGGACACTGAAGCTTTCTTT. Protein sequence: CASSYWGQDTEAFF.

This sequence joins TRBV5-1 and TRBJ2-1; TRBD1 matches at 11 bases. The CDR3 covers 17 residues. Germline values: CDR1 SGHRS, CDR2 YFSETQ. After removal of 2 bases from V and 7 bases from J, the junction contained 11 bases not matched to a gene. Here the CDR3 DNA reads TGCGCCAGCAGCTTTGGGTCGAAGGGACAGGGGGGAAATGAGCAGTTCTTC. This codes for CASSFGSKGQGGNEQFF.

This clone has just a few counts. J is TRBJ1-3 and V is TRBV19; 7 bases are shared with TRBD1. Losses at the gene ends were 5 bases for V and 0 bases for J; bases not matched to a gene: 13. The CDR3 extends over 18 amino acids. The germline CDR1 and CDR2 sequences are LNHDA and SQIVND (reference sequence). The CDR3 protein is CASSPGTDIFSSGNTIYF. The CDR3 DNA follows: TGTGCCAGTAGTCCCGGGACAGACATATTCAGCTCTGGAAACACCATATATTTT.

The chain joins TRBV29-1 to TRBJ1-1; the D is unclear. Germline CDR1 and CDR2: SQVTM and ANQGSEA. This CDR3 is 11 amino acids long. V was clipped by 5 bases and J by 4 bases, with 8 bases between them. CDR3: CSVSPGTEAFF. The CDR3 nucleotides are TGCAGCGTTAGCCCGGGCACTGAAGCTTTCTTT.

The chain combines TRBV5-6 with TRBJ1-2; no reliable D call. The CDR3 is made up of 15 amino acids. V lost 2 bases to trimming and J lost 5 bases, with 16 bases between them. Germline V CDR1 and CDR2: SGHDT, YYEEEE. CDR3 protein: CASSFGRNREYGYTF. Here the CDR3 DNA reads TGTGCCAGCAGCTTTGGTCGAAACCGGGAGTATGGCTACACCTTC.